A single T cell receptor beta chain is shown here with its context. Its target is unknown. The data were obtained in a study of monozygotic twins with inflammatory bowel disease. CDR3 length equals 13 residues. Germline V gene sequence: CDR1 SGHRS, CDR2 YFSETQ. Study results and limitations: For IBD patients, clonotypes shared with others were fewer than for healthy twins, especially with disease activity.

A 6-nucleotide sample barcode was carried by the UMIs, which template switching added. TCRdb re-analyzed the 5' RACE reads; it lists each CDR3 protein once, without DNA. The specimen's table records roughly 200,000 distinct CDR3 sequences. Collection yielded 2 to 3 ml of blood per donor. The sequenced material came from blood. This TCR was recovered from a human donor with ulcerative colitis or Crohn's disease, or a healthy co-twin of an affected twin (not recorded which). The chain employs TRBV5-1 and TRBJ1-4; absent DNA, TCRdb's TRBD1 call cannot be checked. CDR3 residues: CASSLGQNEKLFF.